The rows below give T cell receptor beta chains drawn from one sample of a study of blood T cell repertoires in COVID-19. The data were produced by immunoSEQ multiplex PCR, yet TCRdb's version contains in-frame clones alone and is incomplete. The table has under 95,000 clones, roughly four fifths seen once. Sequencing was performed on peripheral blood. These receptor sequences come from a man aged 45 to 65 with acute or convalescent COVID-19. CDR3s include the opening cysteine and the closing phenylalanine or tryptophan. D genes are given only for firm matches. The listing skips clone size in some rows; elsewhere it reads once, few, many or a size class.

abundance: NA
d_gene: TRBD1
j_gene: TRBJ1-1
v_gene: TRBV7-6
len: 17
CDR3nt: TGTGCCAGCAGCTTATTAGGGCAGGGGGAGGCTAACACTGAAGCTTTCTTT
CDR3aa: CASSLLGQGEANTEAFF

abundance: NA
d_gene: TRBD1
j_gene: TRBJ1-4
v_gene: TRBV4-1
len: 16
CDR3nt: TGCGCCAGCAGCCAGGGAGGGACAGGGAGGTCCGAAAAACTGTTTTTT
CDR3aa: CASSQGGTGRSEKLFF

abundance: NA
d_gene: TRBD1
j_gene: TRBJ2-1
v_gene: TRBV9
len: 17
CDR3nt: TGTGCCAGCAGCGTAGTTGGGTTGGGACAGAGCTACAATGAGCAGTTCTTC
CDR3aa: CASSVVGLGQSYNEQFF

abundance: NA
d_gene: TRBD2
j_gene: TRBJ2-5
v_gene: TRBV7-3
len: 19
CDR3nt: TGTGCCAGCAGCTTAACCGGGGGCCAACCGGGACTAGCGCCAGAGACCCAGTACTTC
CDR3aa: CASSLTGGQPGLAPETQYF

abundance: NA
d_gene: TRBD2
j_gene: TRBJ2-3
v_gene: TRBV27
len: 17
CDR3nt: TGTGCCAGCAGTTTCCTAGCGGGAGGGCGGAGCACAGATACGCAGTATTTT
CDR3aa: CASSFLAGGRSTDTQYF

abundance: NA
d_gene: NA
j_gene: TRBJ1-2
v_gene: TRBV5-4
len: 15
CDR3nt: TGTGCCAGCAGCTTGGTGGCAGGGCTTAACTATGGCTACACCTTC
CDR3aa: CASSLVAGLNYGYTF

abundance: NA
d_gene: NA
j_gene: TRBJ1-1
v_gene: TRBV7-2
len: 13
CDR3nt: TGTGCCAGCAGCCAAACATCGGGCACTGAAGCTTTCTTT
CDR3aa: CASSQTSGTEAFF

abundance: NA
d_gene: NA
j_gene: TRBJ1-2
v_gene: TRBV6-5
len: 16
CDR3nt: TGTGCCAGCAGTTACTCGACTGGACAGATTAACTATGGCTACACCTTC
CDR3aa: CASSYSTGQINYGYTF

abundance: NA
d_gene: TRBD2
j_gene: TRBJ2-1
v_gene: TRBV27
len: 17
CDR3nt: TGTGCCAGCAGTAAAGGTCCTTGGGAGGGCTCCTACAATGAGCAGTTCTTC
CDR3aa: CASSKGPWEGSYNEQFF

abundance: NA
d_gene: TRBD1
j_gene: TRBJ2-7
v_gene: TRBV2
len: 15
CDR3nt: TGTGCCAGCATACCCAGGGACAGCATTTCCTACGAGCAGTACTTC
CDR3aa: CASIPRDSISYEQYF

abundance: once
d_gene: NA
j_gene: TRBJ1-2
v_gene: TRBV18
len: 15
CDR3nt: TGTGCCAGCTCACCCCTTGGGACAATTAACTATGGCTACACCTTC
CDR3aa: CASSPLGTINYGYTF

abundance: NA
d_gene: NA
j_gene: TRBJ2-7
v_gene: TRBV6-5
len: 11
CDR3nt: TGTGCCACCCAGGTTCGCTACGAGCAGTACTTC
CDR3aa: CATQVRYEQYF

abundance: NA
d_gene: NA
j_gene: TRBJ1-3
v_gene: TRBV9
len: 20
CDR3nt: TGTGCCAGCAGCCTCGGGACAAAAGATTTGAGTTGGATCTCTGGAAACACCATATATTTT
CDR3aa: CASSLGTKDLSWISGNTIYF

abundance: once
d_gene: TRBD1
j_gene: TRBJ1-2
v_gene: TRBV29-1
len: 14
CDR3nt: TGCAGCGTTGAAATAGGACAGGGAAACTATGGCTACACCTTC
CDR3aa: CSVEIGQGNYGYTF

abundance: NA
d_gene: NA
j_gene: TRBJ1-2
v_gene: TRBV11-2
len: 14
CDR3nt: TGTGCCAGCAGCTTAGATCTCCTAGTCCCGCTCTACACCTTC
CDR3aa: CASSLDLLVPLYTF

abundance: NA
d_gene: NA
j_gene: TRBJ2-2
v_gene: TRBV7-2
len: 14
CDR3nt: TGTGCCAGCAGCTCTGGACCCGGCGGGTACGAACTGTTTTTT
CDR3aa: CASSSGPGGYELFF

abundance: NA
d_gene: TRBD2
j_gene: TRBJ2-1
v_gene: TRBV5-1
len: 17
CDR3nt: TGCGCCAGCAGCTTGTTCGCGGGGGGGACCTCCTACAATGAGCAGTTCTTC
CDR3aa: CASSLFAGGTSYNEQFF

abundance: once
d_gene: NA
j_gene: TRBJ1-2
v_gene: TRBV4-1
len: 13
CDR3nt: TGCGCCAGCAGCCGTCCAGGACGGGAGGGCTACACCTTC
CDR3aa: CASSRPGREGYTF

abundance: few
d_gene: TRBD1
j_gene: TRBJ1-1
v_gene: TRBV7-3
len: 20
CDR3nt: TGTGCCAGCAGCTCCGCGCCTCCGGGACAGGGACCCGCAATGGACACTGAAGCTTTCTTT
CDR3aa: CASSSAPPGQGPAMDTEAFF

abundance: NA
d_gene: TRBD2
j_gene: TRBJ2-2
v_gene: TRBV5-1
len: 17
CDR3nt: TGCGCCAGCAGCTCCGACCTTACTAGCGGGAGAACCGGGGAGCTGTTTTTT
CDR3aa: CASSSDLTSGRTGELFF

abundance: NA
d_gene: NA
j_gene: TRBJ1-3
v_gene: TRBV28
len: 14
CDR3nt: TGTGCCAGCAGCAGACACCGCTCTGGAAACACCATATATTTT
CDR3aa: CASSRHRSGNTIYF

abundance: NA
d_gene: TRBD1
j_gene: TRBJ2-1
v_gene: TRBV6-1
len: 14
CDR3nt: TGTGCCAGCAGTGATGTACAGGGGGTGAATGAGCAGTTCTTC
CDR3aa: CASSDVQGVNEQFF

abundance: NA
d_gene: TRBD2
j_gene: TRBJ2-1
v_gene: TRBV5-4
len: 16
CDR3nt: TGTGCCAGCAGCTTCGGGACTAGTGGGCCCTACAATGAGCAGTTCTTC
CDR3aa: CASSFGTSGPYNEQFF

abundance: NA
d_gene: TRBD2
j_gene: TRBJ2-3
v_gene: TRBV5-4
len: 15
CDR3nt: TGTGCCAGCAGCCTCCCGGGACTAGCAGCAGATACGCAGTATTTT
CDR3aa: CASSLPGLAADTQYF

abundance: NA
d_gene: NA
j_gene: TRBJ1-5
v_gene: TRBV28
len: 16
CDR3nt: TGTGCCAGCAGTTACCGAGGACAAGGCCAAAATCAGCCCCAGCATTTT
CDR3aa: CASSYRGQGQNQPQHF

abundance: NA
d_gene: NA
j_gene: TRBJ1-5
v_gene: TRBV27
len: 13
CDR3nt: TGTGCCAGCAGTTTGAGAGGGAGTCAGCCCCAGCATTTT
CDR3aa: CASSLRGSQPQHF

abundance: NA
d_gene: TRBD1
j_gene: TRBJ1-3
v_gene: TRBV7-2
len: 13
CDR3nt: TGTGCCAGCAAACAGGGGGCTGGAAACACCATATATTTT
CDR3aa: CASKQGAGNTIYF

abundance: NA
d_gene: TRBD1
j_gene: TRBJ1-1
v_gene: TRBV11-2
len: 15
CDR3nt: TGTGCCAGCAGCTTAGCGGGACAGGGAAACACTGAAGCTTTCTTT
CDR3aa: CASSLAGQGNTEAFF

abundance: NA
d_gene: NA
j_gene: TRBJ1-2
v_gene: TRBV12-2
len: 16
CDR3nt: TGTGCAAGTCGCCCCCGCTGGCGGACAGGGGCCTATGGCTACACCTTC
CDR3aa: CASRPRWRTGAYGYTF

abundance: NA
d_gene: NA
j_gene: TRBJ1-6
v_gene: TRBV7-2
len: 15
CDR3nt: TGTGCCAGCAGTGGGGAGGGGTCTTATAATTCACCCCTCCACTTT
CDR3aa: CASSGEGSYNSPLHF

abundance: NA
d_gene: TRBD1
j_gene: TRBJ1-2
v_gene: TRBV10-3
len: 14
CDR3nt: TGTGCCATCAGCCCCGGGGCAGGGGGCGAGGGCTACACCTTC
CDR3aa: CAISPGAGGEGYTF

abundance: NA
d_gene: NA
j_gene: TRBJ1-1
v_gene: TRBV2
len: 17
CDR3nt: TGTGCCAGCAGTGGGGCCCAGGGGTTTGCTATGAACACTGAAGCTTTCTTT
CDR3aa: CASSGAQGFAMNTEAFF